This T cell receptor beta chain was found in a study of T cells in Graves' hyperthyroidism and ophthalmopathy. This clonotype was recorded many times. Amplified TCR beta CDR3 regions came from RNA transcripts. With the HTBI primer set, the TCR CDR3 went through a first round of RT-PCR. TCRdb recomputed calls from the multiplex PCR reads with MiXCR, one row per CDR3 protein. The sample includes 300,000 to 450,000 distinct CDR3 sequences, 15% to 20% seen only once; the top ten take less than 45%. The V end was cut by 8 bases, the J end by 3 bases, with 13 bases between. The CDR3 contains 13 residues. The clonotype originates from a man younger than 35 with Graves' ophthalmopathy. Input material: blood. The rearrangement links TRBV12-3 or TRBV12-4 to TRBJ1-1, with TRBD1 as a possible D gene (5 bases). The CDR3 sequence: CASGPQGYTEAFF. DNA of the CDR3: TGTGCCAGCGGACCCCAGGGTTACACTGAAGCTTTCTTT.